The present T cell receptor (beta chain) was sequenced within a study of PD-1 blockade in classical Hodgkin lymphoma. V was pared by 3 bases and J by 3 bases, with 18 bases between. Germline loops: CDR1 SGDLS, CDR2 YYNGEE. The CDR3 is 17 amino acids. Study-wide results and limits: Unlike CD8+ TCR diversity, which did not rise significantly by C4D1, CD4+ TCR diversity did. Those starting nivolumab under 1 year post-ASCT were excluded.

To note about this clone: Its cognate antigen is unknown.

Generated by immunoSEQ multiplex PCR, the TCRdb table keeps only in-frame clones and is missing some. The sample contains some 95,000 clones, about nine tenths of which appear only once. Indicated time point: cycle 4 day 1 (C4D1), after five to seven weeks of nivolumab. Every patient relapsed after autologous stem cell transplantation, and brentuximab vedotin exposure varied. This chain connects TRBV9 to TRBJ2-2; D is ambiguous. The TCR comes from a human donor with classical Hodgkin lymphoma. The specimen comprised peripheral blood mononuclear cells (PBMCs), sampled before the fourth cycle of nivolumab. Here the CDR3 reads CASSAVWSAQYTGELFF. For the CDR3, the DNA is TGTGCCAGCAGCGCCGTGTGGAGTGCACAATACACCGGGGAGCTGTTTTTT.